This TCR beta chain was recovered during a study of T cell changes during pregnancy in multiple sclerosis. Generated by immunoSEQ multiplex PCR, the TCRdb table keeps only in-frame clones and is missing some. Seen here are about 36,000 clones, roughly 92% observed once, and the top ten hold less than 1.5%. With 0 bases removed from V and 3 bases from J, the gap between germline ends came to 9 bases. In germline, CDR1 is MNHEY, CDR2 SVGAGI. The CDR3 consists of 15 residues. The chain links TRBV6-5 to TRBJ1-3; no reliable D call. The sequence was obtained from a female donor with multiple sclerosis, enrolled in a pregnancy study. The sequenced sample was PBMCs (not recorded whether the cells were cultured). The CDR3 coding sequence is TGTGCCAGCAGTTACTCGAAAGGGTTTGGAAACACCATATATTTT. It codes for CASSYSKGFGNTIYF.